The entry below gives a single TCR beta chain sequence along with its context. Between the trimmed V and J ends, which lost 2 bases and 5 bases, there was a span of 15 bases. CDR3 length equals 15 residues. CDR1 is MNHEY and CDR2 is SVGAGI in the germline V gene. The sample comes from a study of blood T cell repertoires in COVID-19. Individuals aged about 18 to 100 years were recruited from around 22 US areas. Clones were read by immunoSEQ multiplex PCR, and TCRdb kept only the in-frame ones, dropping some. The data show 120,000 to 150,000 clones, with around four fifths seen just once and more than 5% held by the top ten.

The sequenced material came from PBMCs or T cells enriched from blood (not recorded which). The chain joins TRBV6-5 to TRBJ2-5, with a tentative D call TRBD2 (5 bases). The clonotype originates from a woman aged 40-49 years who had recovered from COVID-19. The CDR3 DNA reads as TGTGCCAGCAGTTACGGGCGGGCTGTCCGCGAGACCCAGTACTTC. It translates to CASSYGRAVRETQYF.